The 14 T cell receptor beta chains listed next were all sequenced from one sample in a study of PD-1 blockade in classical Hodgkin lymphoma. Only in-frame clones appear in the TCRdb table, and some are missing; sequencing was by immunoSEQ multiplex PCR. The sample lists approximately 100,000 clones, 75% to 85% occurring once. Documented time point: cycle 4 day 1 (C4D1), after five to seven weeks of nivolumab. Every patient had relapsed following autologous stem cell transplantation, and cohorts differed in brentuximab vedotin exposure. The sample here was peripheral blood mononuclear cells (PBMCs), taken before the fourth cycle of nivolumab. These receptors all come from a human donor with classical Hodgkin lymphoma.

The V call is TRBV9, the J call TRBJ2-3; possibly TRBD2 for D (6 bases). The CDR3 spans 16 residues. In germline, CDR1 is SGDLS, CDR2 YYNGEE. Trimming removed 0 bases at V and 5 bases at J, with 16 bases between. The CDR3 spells CASSVGGTPGIDTQYF. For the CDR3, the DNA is TGTGCCAGCAGCGTAGGAGGGACTCCTGGGATAGATACGCAGTATTTT. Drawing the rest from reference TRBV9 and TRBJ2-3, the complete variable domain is DSGVTQTPKHLITATGQRVTLRCSPRSGDLSVYWYQQSLDQGLQFLIQYYNGEERAKGNILERFSAQQFPDLHSELNLSSLELGDSALYFCASSVGGTPGIDTQYFGPGTRLTVL.

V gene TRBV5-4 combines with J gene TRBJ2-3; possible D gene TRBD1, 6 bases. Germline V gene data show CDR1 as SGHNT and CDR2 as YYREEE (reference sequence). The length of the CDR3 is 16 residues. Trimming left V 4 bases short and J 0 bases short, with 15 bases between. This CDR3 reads CASSTGQSKSTDTQYF. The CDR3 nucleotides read TGTGCCAGCAGCACCGGACAGTCCAAAAGCACAGATACGCAGTATTTT.

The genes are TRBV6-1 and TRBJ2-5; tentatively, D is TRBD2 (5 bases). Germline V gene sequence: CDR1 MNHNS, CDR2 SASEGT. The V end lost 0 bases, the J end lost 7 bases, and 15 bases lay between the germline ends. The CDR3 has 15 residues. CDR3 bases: TGTGCCAGCAGTGAAGCGGTGACCCTAGGAGGGACCCAGTACTTC. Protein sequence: CASSEAVTLGGTQYF.

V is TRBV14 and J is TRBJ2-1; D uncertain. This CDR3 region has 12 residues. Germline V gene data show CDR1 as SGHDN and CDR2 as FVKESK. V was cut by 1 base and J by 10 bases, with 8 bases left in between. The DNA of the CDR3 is TGTGCCAGCAGCCAAGGGTATATAGAGCAGTTCTTC. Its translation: CASSQGYIEQFF.

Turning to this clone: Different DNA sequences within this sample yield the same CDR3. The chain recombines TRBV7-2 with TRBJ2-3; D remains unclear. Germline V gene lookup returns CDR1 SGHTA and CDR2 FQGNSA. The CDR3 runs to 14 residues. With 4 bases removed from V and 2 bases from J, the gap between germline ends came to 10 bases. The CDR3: CASSSSSYTDTQYF. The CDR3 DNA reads TGTGCCAGCAGCTCAAGCAGTTACACAGATACGCAGTATTTT.

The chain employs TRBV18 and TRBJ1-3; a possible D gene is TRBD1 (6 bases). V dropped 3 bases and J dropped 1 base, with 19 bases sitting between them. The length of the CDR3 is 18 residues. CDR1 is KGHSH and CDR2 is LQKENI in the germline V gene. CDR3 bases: TGTGCCAGCTCACCTATAATCCCGGGAGGGGGATCTGGAAACACCATATATTTT. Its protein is CASSPIIPGGGSGNTIYF.

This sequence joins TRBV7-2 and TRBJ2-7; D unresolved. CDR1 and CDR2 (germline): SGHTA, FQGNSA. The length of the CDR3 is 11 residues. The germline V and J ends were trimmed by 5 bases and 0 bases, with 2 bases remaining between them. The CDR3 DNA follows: TGTGCCAGCAGCGCCTCCTACGAGCAGTACTTC. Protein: CASSASYEQYF.

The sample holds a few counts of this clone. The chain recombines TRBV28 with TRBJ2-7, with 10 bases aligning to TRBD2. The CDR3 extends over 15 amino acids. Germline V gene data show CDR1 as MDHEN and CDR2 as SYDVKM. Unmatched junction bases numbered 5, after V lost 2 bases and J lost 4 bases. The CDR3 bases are TGTGCCAGCAGTTTAGGTGGACTAGCGGAATACGAGCAGTACTTC. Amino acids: CASSLGGLAEYEQYF.

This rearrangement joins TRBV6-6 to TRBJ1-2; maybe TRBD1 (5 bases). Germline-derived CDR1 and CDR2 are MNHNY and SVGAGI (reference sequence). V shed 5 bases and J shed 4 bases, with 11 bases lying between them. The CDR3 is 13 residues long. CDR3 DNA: TGTGCCAGCAGTCCCGGGACGGGCTATGGCTACACCTTC. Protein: CASSPGTGYGYTF.

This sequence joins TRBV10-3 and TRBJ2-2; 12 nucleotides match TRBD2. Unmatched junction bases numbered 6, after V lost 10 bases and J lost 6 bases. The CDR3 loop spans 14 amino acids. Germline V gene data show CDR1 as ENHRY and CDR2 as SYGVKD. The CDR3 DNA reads TGTGCCACCCTAGCGGGAGGGGTGGCCGGGGAGCTGTTTTTT. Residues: CATLAGGVAGELFF.

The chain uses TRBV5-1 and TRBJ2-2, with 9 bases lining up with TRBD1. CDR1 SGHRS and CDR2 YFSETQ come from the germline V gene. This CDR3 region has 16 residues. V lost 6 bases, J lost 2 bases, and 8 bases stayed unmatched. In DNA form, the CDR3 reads TGCGCCAGCAAGGACAGGGGCCCCTCAAACACCGGGGAGCTGTTTTTT. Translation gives CASKDRGPSNTGELFF.

CDR3 sequence (DNA): TGTGCCAGCAGCTCCCGGGACAGGGGCCCCGAAGCTTTCTTT. It yields the protein CASSSRDRGPEAFF. This chain uses TRBV5-6 with TRBJ1-1; 10 bases fit TRBD1. Germline V lookup: CDR1 SGHDT, CDR2 YYEEEE. V gave up 3 bases and J gave up 8 bases; unmatched junction bases: 7. The CDR3 extends over 14 amino acids.

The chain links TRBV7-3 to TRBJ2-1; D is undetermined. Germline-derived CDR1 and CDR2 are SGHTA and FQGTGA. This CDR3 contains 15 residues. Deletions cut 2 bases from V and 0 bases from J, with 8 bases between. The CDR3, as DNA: TGTGCCAGCAGCTTACATGGCAGCTCCTACAATGAGCAGTTCTTC. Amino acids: CASSLHGSSYNEQFF.

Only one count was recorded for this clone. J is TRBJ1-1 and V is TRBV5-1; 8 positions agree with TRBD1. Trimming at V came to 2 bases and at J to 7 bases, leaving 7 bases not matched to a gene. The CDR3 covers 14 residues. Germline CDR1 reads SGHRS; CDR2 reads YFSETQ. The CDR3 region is CASSLDRGLGEAFF. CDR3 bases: TGCGCCAGCAGCTTAGACAGGGGACTAGGTGAAGCTTTCTTT.